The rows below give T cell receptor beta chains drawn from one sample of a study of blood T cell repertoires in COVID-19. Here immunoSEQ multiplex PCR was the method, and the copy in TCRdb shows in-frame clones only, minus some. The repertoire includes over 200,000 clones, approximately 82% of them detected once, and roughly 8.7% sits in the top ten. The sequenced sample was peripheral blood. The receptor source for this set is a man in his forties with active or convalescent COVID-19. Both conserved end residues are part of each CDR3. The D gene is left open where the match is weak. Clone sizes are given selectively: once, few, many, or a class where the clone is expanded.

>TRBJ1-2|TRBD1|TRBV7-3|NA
TGTGCCAGCAGCCCGGGACAGCCGGAAAACTATGGCTACACCTTC
CASSPGQPENYGYTF
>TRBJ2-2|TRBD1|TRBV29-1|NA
TGCAGCGTGACAGGGGGAACGAACACCGGGGAGCTGTTTTTT
CSVTGGTNTGELFF
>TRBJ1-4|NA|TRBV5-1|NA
TGCGCCAGCAGCTTGGGTCGGGGGAGCTTGGAGAAACTGTTTTTT
CASSLGRGSLEKLFF
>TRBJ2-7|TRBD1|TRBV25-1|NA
TGTGCCAGCAGCGGGACAGGGGAGTACGAGCAGTACTTC
CASSGTGEYEQYF
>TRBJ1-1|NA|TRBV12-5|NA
TGTGCTAGTGGTTTCATGAACACTGAAGCTTTCTTT
CASGFMNTEAFF
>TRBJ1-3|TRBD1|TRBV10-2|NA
TGCGCCAGCAGTACGACAGGGAACTCTGGAAACACCATATATTTT
CASSTTGNSGNTIYF
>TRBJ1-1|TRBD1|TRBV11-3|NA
TGTGCCAGCAGCTTTCGACAGGGTACGAACACTGAAGCTTTCTTT
CASSFRQGTNTEAFF
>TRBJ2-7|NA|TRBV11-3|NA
TGTGCCAGCAGCTTACGAGAGTCCTACGAGCAGTACTTC
CASSLRESYEQYF
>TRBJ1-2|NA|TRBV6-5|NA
TGTGCCAGCCACTCTACCGGGACACTCTATGGCTACACCTTC
CASHSTGTLYGYTF
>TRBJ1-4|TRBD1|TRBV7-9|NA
TGTGCCAGCAGCTTAAGGCAGGGGGGAGAAAAACTGTTTTTT
CASSLRQGGEKLFF
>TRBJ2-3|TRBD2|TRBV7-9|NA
TGTGCCAGCAGCGCGGGACTAGCGGGGGGTACAGATACGCAGTATTTT
CASSAGLAGGTDTQYF
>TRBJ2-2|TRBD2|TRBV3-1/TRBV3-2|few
TGTGCCAGCAGCCAACAGCGGGGGGGTCCCGGGGAGCTGTTTTTT
CASSQQRGGPGELFF
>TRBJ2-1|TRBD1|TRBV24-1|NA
TGTGCCACCAGTGAGGGGACAGGCCCCTTCAATGAGCAGTTCTTC
CATSEGTGPFNEQFF
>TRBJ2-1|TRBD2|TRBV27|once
TGTGCCAGCAGGAGGACTAGCGCTTCCAATGAGCAGTTCTTC
CASRRTSASNEQFF
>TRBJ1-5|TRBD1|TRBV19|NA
TGTGCCAGTATCACGGGAGACAGGGACAATCAGCCCCAGCATTTT
CASITGDRDNQPQHF
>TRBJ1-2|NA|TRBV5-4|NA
TGTGCCAGCAGCTTGGATCCAGATAACTATGGCTACACCTTC
CASSLDPDNYGYTF
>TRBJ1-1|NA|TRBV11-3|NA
TGTGCCAGCAGCGGGGGGGACGACGCTGAAGCTTTCTTT
CASSGGDDAEAFF
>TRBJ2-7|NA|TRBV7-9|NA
TGTGCCAGCAGCTTAGCAGACAGGAGAAGCTCCTACGAGCAGTACTTC
CASSLADRRSSYEQYF
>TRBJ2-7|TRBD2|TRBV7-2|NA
TGTGCCAGCAGCTTAGATCTAGAGCGGGGGGCGTACGAGCAGTACTTC
CASSLDLERGAYEQYF
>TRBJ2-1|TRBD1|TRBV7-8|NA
TGTGCCAGCAGCCTACAACCTACGGGACAGGGGATGGGGAATGAGCAGTTCTTC
CASSLQPTGQGMGNEQFF
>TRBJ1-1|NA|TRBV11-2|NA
TGTGCCAGCAGCTCACTAAGGGGGAAGGACACTGAAGCTTTCTTT
CASSSLRGKDTEAFF
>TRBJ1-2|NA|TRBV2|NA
TGTGCCAGCAGACGTGAACAGAAATCCTATGGCTACACCTTC
CASRREQKSYGYTF
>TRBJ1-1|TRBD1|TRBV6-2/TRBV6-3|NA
TGTGCCAGCAGTTACCGGGACAGGGGGGCTGAAGCTTTCTTT
CASSYRDRGAEAFF
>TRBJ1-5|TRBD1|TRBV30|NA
TGTGCCTGGAGTGTACTCGGACAGGGGAGGATTGCCCAGCATTTT
CAWSVLGQGRIAQHF
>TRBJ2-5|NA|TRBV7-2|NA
TGTGCCAGCAGCTTAACTGGGGGGAGAAACCAAGAGACCCAGTACTTC
CASSLTGGRNQETQYF
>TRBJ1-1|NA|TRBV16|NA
TGTGCCACCCAGCAGGGCGCTGGAATGAACACTGAAGCTTTCTTT
CATQQGAGMNTEAFF
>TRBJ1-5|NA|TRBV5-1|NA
TGCGCCAGCAGCTTCGGGGGGTCGGGCAATCAGCCCCAGCATTTT
CASSFGGSGNQPQHF
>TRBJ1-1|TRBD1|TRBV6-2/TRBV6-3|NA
TGTGCCAGCAGCTCCGCACCGGGACAGGGACCGACTGAAGCTTTCTTT
CASSSAPGQGPTEAFF
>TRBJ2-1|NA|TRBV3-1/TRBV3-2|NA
TGTGCCAGCAGCCAAGATTTGAAACGCGTCGCCAATGAGCAGTTCTTC
CASSQDLKRVANEQFF